This T cell receptor beta chain was captured by sequencing in a study of technical replicates of blood from several donors. Sequenced by immunoSEQ multiplex PCR; TCRdb stores in-frame clones only, minus some. This table holds 75,000 to 95,000 clones, around nine tenths found once. In germline, CDR1 is SEHNR, CDR2 FQNEAQ (reference sequence). V was pared by 6 bases and J by 4 bases, with 13 bases of the junction left unmatched. There are 16 residues in the CDR3. The chain couples TRBV7-9 to TRBJ2-3; 7 bases agree with TRBD1. The sequence was collected from a human donor in good health. What was sequenced was T cells isolated from PBMCs. The CDR3 DNA is TGTGCCAGCAGTTTGCGACAGGGAAGCGACGCAGATACGCAGTATTTT. This sequence encodes CASSLRQGSDADTQYF.